This TCR beta chain was sequenced for a study of cytomegalovirus exposure and HLA in healthy donors. Study overall: Roughly 170 million T cells yielded 117 million unique TCR beta sequences in earlier analysis. Study-wide results and caveats: A later analysis linked a missense DCLRE1C variant to TCR beta V- and J-gene trimming. According to a later analysis, most TCR beta chains associated with CMV appeared HLA-restricted.

The study ran its PCR with 60 Vbeta and 13 Jbeta primers. TCRdb's table, derived via immunoSEQ multiplex PCR, lists solely in-frame clones and lacks some. The sample has roughly 150,000 clones; 70% to 85% are singletons. Notes on this clone: Its target is not known.

The receptor comes from a man between 40 and 49 years old in good health and CMV-seropositive. Source material: PBMCs.

CDR3 sequence: CASSLGPGLAGEREQYF. In DNA, the CDR3 is TGTGCCAGCAGTTTAGGGCCGGGACTAGCGGGAGAGAGGGAGCAGTACTTC. The rearrangement joins TRBV28 to TRBJ2-7, with TRBD2 matching 14 bases. V was pared by 2 bases and J by 7 bases, with 10 bases of the junction left unmatched. The CDR3 is made up of 17 amino acids. The germline gives CDR1 MDHEN, CDR2 SYDVKM.